Included here is one T cell receptor (beta chain) sequence, with context. The source of the sample is a study of technical replicates of blood from four donors. The protocol was immunoSEQ multiplex PCR, while the TCRdb copy is restricted to in-frame clones and leaves out a portion. The data contain about 66,000 clones, 88% of them seen just once; the ten biggest clones take up approximately 4.4%. The clonotype was recovered from a human donor in good health. Some clones in this sample may be carry-over from other donors' samples. Sequenced material: PBMCs.

DNA for the CDR3: TGTGCCAGTAGTGCAGGGGGCGAGCAGTACTTC. Translated: CASSAGGEQYF. The chain recombines TRBV19 with TRBJ2-7, with 7 bases that match TRBD1. Germline CDR1 reads LNHDA; CDR2 reads SQIVND (reference sequence). Trimming removed 5 bases from V and 6 bases from J; junction bases left unmatched: 1. This CDR3 has 11 residues.